A selection of T cell receptor beta chains follows, all from one sample in a study of T cell changes during pregnancy in multiple sclerosis. Using immunoSEQ multiplex PCR, the repertoire was profiled, and TCRdb retains in-frame clones only, with some absent. Of around 110,000 clones in the sample, approximately 90% were seen once. The material was peripheral blood, obtained in the third trimester of pregnancy. These receptors were obtained from a female donor with multiple sclerosis, enrolled in a pregnancy study. The CDR3 runs from the conserved cysteine through the conserved F or W. Each record gives: D gene, J gene, V gene, clone size, CDR3 DNA, CDR3 protein. The D gene is left open where the match is weak. Not every row has a clone size; where given, it reads once, few, many or a size class.

>TRBD2|TRBJ2-3|TRBV28|.
TGTGCCAGCCGGAGCGGGGGGGATACCACAGATACGCAGTATTTT
CASRSGGDTTDTQYF
>TRBD1|TRBJ2-5|TRBV7-9|.
TGTGCCAGCAGCTCGGGACAGTACCAAGAGACCCAGTACTTC
CASSSGQYQETQYF
>.|TRBJ1-1|TRBV9|.
TGTGCCAGCAGCGTAGGAGGAGAACTGAACACTGAAGCTTTCTTT
CASSVGGELNTEAFF
>TRBD1|TRBJ2-6|TRBV27|.
TGTGCCAGCAGTTTATCTACAGGGGAGGCCAACGTCCTGACTTTC
CASSLSTGEANVLTF
>TRBD1|TRBJ1-6|TRBV7-2|.
TGTGCCAGCAGCTTAGACAGGGGCGCCTTTTCACCCCTCCACTTT
CASSLDRGAFSPLHF
>.|TRBJ1-2|TRBV4-1|.
TGCGCCAGCAGCCAAGATCCCAATATACAGGGCCGGGATGGCTACACCTTC
CASSQDPNIQGRDGYTF
>TRBD2|TRBJ2-7|TRBV6-5|.
TGTGCCAGCACCGACTATAGCGGGTCTAGCTACGAGCAGTACTTC
CASTDYSGSSYEQYF
>TRBD2|TRBJ2-1|TRBV7-2|.
TGTGCCAGCCAACGAGGAGCGGGGGGGCACAGTGAGCAGTTCTTC
CASQRGAGGHSEQFF
>TRBD2|TRBJ2-1|TRBV7-2|.
TGTGCCAGCAGCTTATTGAATTTAGGGACTAGTAGCCACAATGAGCAGTTCTTC
CASSLLNLGTSSHNEQFF
>TRBD2|TRBJ2-2|TRBV7-3|.
TGTGCCAGCAGCTTACTAGCGGGACACGGGGAGCTGTTTTTT
CASSLLAGHGELFF
>.|TRBJ1-2|TRBV2|.
TGTGCCAGCAGTGAGCTGGAGGGCTACACCTTC
CASSELEGYTF
>.|TRBJ1-4|TRBV7-9|.
TGTGCCAGCAGCTTAGCGGGGGGGCTCGAGGAAAAACTGTTTTTT
CASSLAGGLEEKLFF
>.|TRBJ1-2|TRBV6-5|.
TGTGCCAGCAGCCGCGGTAACTATGGCTACACCTTC
CASSRGNYGYTF
>.|TRBJ1-1|TRBV6-4|.
TGTGCCAGCAGTGACGAGTCCCCCATGAACACTGAAGCTTTCTTT
CASSDESPMNTEAFF
>TRBD2|TRBJ2-1|TRBV5-1|.
TGCGCCAGCAGCTTGGGACTAGCGGACCCCAATGAGCAGTTCTTC
CASSLGLADPNEQFF
>.|TRBJ1-2|TRBV30|.
TGTGGGGCACCCCTCCTCCCCCATGGCTACACCTTC
CGAPLLPHGYTF
>.|TRBJ1-3|TRBV18|once
TGTGCCAGCTCACCCCAGGAGAACAGGAGAGGAAACACCATATATTTT
CASSPQENRRGNTIYF
>TRBD2|TRBJ2-1|TRBV5-4|.
TGTGCCAGCAGCTTGGAAATTAAAGGACTAGCCGGCAATGAGCAGTTCTTC
CASSLEIKGLAGNEQFF
>TRBD1|TRBJ1-1|TRBV5-1|.
TGCGCCAGCAGCTTTGTTCGCGACAGGGGAGGAGAGACTGAAGCTTTCTTT
CASSFVRDRGGETEAFF
>.|TRBJ1-2|TRBV7-9|.
TGTGCCAGCAGCCAAGGACAGTCCGATGGCTACACCTTC
CASSQGQSDGYTF
>TRBD1|TRBJ2-7|TRBV6-5|.
TGTGCCAGCAAGGGACAGGGGGCTTGGGAGCAGTACTTC
CASKGQGAWEQYF
>TRBD2|TRBJ2-3|TRBV30|.
TGTGCGCCTCTTCTAGCGGGAGGGTCAGATACGCAGTATTTT
CAPLLAGGSDTQYF
>.|TRBJ2-7|TRBV11-1|.
TGTGCCAGCAGCTTAAATACTGCGGGAAATAGCTACGAGCAGTACTTC
CASSLNTAGNSYEQYF
>.|TRBJ1-3|TRBV5-1|.
TGCGCCAGCAGACCCTGGGGTGGAGGGAGCTCTGGAAACACCATATATTTT
CASRPWGGGSSGNTIYF
>TRBD2|TRBJ2-7|TRBV11-3|.
TGTGCCAGCACTGAATTGTCGGCGGGGGGGGGCCTTCACGAGCAGTACTTC
CASTELSAGGGLHEQYF
>.|TRBJ2-4|TRBV7-9|once
TGTGCCAGCAGCCCCCCCGGAGGGAAGGAAAACATTCAGTACTTC
CASSPPGGKENIQYF
>TRBD1|TRBJ1-2|TRBV5-1|.
TGCGCCAGCAGCCCCGGACAGGGAGGATATGGCTACACCTTC
CASSPGQGGYGYTF
>.|TRBJ2-7|TRBV10-3|once
TGTGCCATCATGACCTCCAGGGGACCTACCTACGAGCAGTACTTC
CAIMTSRGPTYEQYF
>TRBD1|TRBJ2-7|TRBV6-6|.
TGTGCCAGCAGTCCACGGACAGGGGGCCCCTACGAGCAGTACTTC
CASSPRTGGPYEQYF
>TRBD1|TRBJ2-1|TRBV7-2|.
TGTGCCAGCAGCCGCAGGACAGGGGGCTACAATGAGCAGTTCTTC
CASSRRTGGYNEQFF
>.|TRBJ1-2|TRBV2|.
TGTGCCAGCAGTGGGAGTGGCTACACCTTC
CASSGSGYTF
>.|TRBJ1-3|TRBV7-9|.
TGTGCCAGCAGCTCAACAGGTTCAAGAGGAAACACCATATATTTT
CASSSTGSRGNTIYF
>TRBD1|TRBJ1-2|TRBV6-5|.
TGTGCCAGCAGTCCGGGACAGGGCAATGGCTACACCTTC
CASSPGQGNGYTF
>TRBD2|TRBJ2-1|TRBV5-8|.
TGTGCCAGCAGCAAGAACACCGGGACTAGCGGGAGGAATGAGCAGTTCTTC
CASSKNTGTSGRNEQFF
>.|TRBJ1-1|TRBV7-9|.
TGTGCCAGCAGCTTAGAGGGGAGGGGGACTGAAGCTTTCTTT
CASSLEGRGTEAFF
>TRBD1|TRBJ1-2|TRBV6-1|few
TGTGCCAGCAGTATAAGACAGGGGTCAACTGGCTACACCTTC
CASSIRQGSTGYTF
>TRBD1|TRBJ2-5|TRBV7-9|.
TGTGCCAGCAGCTACGGGACAGACCCCCCATGGTACTTC
CASSYGTDPPWYF
>.|TRBJ2-3|TRBV2|.
TGTGCCAGCACGGACAGAGCCACAGATACGCAGTATTTT
CASTDRATDTQYF
>TRBD2|TRBJ2-1|TRBV4-1|.
TGCGCCAGCAGCCAAATCGGGACTAGCAAGTACAATGAGCAGTTCTTC
CASSQIGTSKYNEQFF
>.|TRBJ2-1|TRBV5-4|.
TGTGCCAGCCGAGGGAGGGGGACTAACAATGAGCAGTTCTTC
CASRGRGTNNEQFF
>.|TRBJ2-2|TRBV7-8|once
TGTGCCAGCAGCTTAGATAGGGGCTACGGGGAGCTGTTTTTT
CASSLDRGYGELFF
>.|TRBJ2-3|TRBV14|.
TGTGCCAGCAGCTTTCGAGCCGGGAACACAGATACGCAGTATTTT
CASSFRAGNTDTQYF
>TRBD1|TRBJ1-5|TRBV5-1|.
TGCGCCAGCAGCCCGTCCGGGACAGGCTCCAATCAGCCCCAGCATTTT
CASSPSGTGSNQPQHF
>TRBD1|TRBJ1-1|TRBV19|.
TGTGCCAGTGGACACAGGGGGTCCGCTGAAGCTTTCTTT
CASGHRGSAEAFF
>.|TRBJ1-1|TRBV20-1|few
TGCAGTGCTAGCCGGGAACCTGAAGCTTTCTTT
CSASREPEAFF
>.|TRBJ1-2|TRBV6-1|.
TGTGCCAGCAGTGAAGACTTCGGGGGGCGAAACTATGGCTACACCTTC
CASSEDFGGRNYGYTF
>.|TRBJ1-1|TRBV7-2|.
TGTGCCAGCAGCTTTAGGGGGGGCACTGAAGCTTTCTTT
CASSFRGGTEAFF
>.|TRBJ1-1|TRBV29-1|.
TGCAGCGTTAGTGGGACGGGAGCCCGGAGAGCTTTCTTT
CSVSGTGARRAFF
>TRBD1|TRBJ2-6|TRBV9|.
TGTGCCAGCAGCACTAATCCGGGACAGGCAGCTGGGGCCAACGTCCTGACTTTC
CASSTNPGQAAGANVLTF
>TRBD1|TRBJ2-2|TRBV14|.
TGTGCCAGCAGCCAAGAGAGAGACGGGACAGGGGAGAACACCGGGGAGCTGTTTTTT
CASSQERDGTGENTGELFF
>TRBD1|TRBJ1-5|TRBV30|.
TGTGCCTGGAGTGGGACAGGTGTGAATCAGCCCCAGCATTTT
CAWSGTGVNQPQHF
>TRBD1|TRBJ2-1|TRBV14|.
TGTGCCAGCAGCCAACACAGGGGGAGCTCCTACAATGAGCAGTTCTTC
CASSQHRGSSYNEQFF
>.|TRBJ2-5|TRBV7-2|.
TGTGCCAGCAGCCCACGGAGAACGACTGACGAGTACCAAGAGACCCAGTACTTC
CASSPRRTTDEYQETQYF
>TRBD2|TRBJ2-7|TRBV10-2|.
TGCGCCAGCAGAGGTCTCCCGGGACTAGCGGGTGACAGCTCCTACGAGCAGTACTTC
CASRGLPGLAGDSSYEQYF
>.|TRBJ2-1|TRBV9|once
TGTGCCAGCAGCGTAGAGGTAGCGTCTTGGAGTGAGCAGTTCTTC
CASSVEVASWSEQFF
>.|TRBJ2-5|TRBV30|.
TGTGCCTGGAGTGTAGGTCGGGTCTACCAAGAGACCCAGTACTTC
CAWSVGRVYQETQYF
>TRBD1|TRBJ1-1|TRBV4-1|.
TGCGCCAGCAGCCCCGGCGACAGGGCCCACGACGGCACTGAAGCTTTCTTT
CASSPGDRAHDGTEAFF
>.|TRBJ1-1|TRBV2|.
TGTGCCAGCAGACTACAGGGTCCGGAGGAAGCTTTCTTT
CASRLQGPEEAFF
>TRBD1|TRBJ1-2|TRBV11-2|.
TGTGCCAGCAGCCCACGAGGGGGCGCGGGCTATGGCTACACCTTC
CASSPRGGAGYGYTF
>TRBD1|TRBJ1-3|TRBV19|.
TGTGCCAGTCATCCACGACAGGGGGCTGGAAACACCATATATTTT
CASHPRQGAGNTIYF